These T cell receptor beta chains were read from a single sample in a study of T cells after yellow fever vaccination. TCRdb used MiXCR to reprocess the 5' RACE reads, holding one entry per CDR3 protein. The repertoire has a few hundred thousand distinct CDR3 sequences, roughly a sixth of them found once; the top ten carry roughly 17%. This specimen was PBMCs, taken 4 to 6 days after the first yellow fever vaccination. The receptors derive from a man aged 18 to 30 who received the YFV17D yellow fever vaccine. CDR3s leave out the opening cysteine and the closing phenylalanine or tryptophan.

TRBJ2-7 TRBV6-2/TRBV6-3 ASSYTLGLAGTYEQY
TRBJ1-6 TRBV4-1 ASGSYNSPLH
TRBJ2-7 TRBV12-3/TRBV12-4 ASSLAANGQGRQPYEQY
TRBJ2-1 TRBV7-9 ASSPLTVSYNEQF
TRBJ2-1 TRBV12-3/TRBV12-4 ASSSLTSGGYNEQF
TRBJ2-7 TRBV7-9 ASSLGGGSEQY
TRBJ1-2 TRBV7-9 ASSLESYT
TRBJ1-5 TRBV9 ASSVDRQPQH
TRBJ2-1 TRBV19 ASSNRTSGLSSYNEQF
TRBJ2-7 TRBV27 ASSLNWDSYEQY
TRBJ2-1 TRBV12-3/TRBV12-4 ASSFGSGSYNEQF
TRBJ2-1 TRBV5-1 ASSPSYDEQF
TRBJ1-2 TRBV5-1 ASSLVGGEANYGYT
TRBJ1-1 TRBV6-1 ASAWEQGNTEAF
TRBJ2-7 TRBV12-5 ASGPDRWESLVYEQY
TRBJ2-1 TRBV24-1 ATSDQGRRAVEQF
TRBJ1-6 TRBV20-1 SADSLPYNSPLH
TRBJ2-6 TRBV20-1 SASFAGYSGANVLT